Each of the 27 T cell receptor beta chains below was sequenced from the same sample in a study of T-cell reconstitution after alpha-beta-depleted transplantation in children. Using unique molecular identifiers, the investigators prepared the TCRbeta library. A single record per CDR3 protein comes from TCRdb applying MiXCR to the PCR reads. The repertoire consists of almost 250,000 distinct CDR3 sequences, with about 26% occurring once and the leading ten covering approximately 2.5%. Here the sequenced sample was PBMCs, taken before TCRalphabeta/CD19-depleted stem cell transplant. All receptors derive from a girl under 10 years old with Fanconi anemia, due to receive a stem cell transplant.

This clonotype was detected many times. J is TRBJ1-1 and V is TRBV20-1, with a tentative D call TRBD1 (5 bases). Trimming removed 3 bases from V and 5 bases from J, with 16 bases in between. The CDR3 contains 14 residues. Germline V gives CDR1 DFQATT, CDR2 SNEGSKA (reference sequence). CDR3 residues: CSARGQAAWTEAFF. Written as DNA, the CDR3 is TGCAGTGCTAGGGGGCAGGCCGCTTGGACTGAAGCTTTCTTT.

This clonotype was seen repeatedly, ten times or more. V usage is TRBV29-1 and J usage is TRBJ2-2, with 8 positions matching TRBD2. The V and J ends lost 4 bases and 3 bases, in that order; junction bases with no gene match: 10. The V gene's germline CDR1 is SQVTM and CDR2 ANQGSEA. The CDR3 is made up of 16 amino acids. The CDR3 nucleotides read TGCAGCGTTGGAAGAGCGGGAGCCCACCACACCGGGGAGCTGTTTTTT. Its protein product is CSVGRAGAHHTGELFF.

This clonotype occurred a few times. The CDR3 region has the DNA TGCAGCGTGGGAGGCAGGGAGGGCCAAGAGACCCAGTACTTC. As protein: CSVGGREGQETQYF. The chain has TRBV29-1 and TRBJ2-5, with 7 bases aligning to TRBD2. J was trimmed by 1 base and V by 6 bases; bases with no gene match: 8. Per germline, CDR1 SQVTM and CDR2 ANQGSEA. The CDR3 loop spans 14 amino acids.

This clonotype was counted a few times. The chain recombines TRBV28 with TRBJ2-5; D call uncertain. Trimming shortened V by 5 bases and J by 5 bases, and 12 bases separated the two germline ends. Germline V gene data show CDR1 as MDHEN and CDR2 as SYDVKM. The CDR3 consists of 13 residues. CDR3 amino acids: CASSERRQETQYF. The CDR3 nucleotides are TGTGCCAGCAGTGAACGACGTCAGGAGACCCAGTACTTC.

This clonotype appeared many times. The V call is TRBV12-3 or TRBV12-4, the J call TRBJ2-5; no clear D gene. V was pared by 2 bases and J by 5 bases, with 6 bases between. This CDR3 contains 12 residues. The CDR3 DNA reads TGTGCCAGCAGTTTATGGTGGGAGACCCAGTACTTC. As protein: CASSLWWETQYF.

CDR3 bases: TGTGCCAGCAGCGGGAGCAAGGGTGAGCAGTTCTTC. Translation: CASSGSKGEQFF. This chain links TRBV7-3 with TRBJ2-1; perhaps TRBD2 as D (5 bases). Germline CDR1 is SGHTA and CDR2 is FQGTGA. The CDR3 totals 12 residues. The V gene lost 5 bases and the J gene lost 9 bases, with 11 bases spanning the gap.

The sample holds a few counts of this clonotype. The CDR3: CASSLDSSKNIQYF. CDR3 sequence (DNA): TGCGCCAGCAGCTTAGACAGTTCCAAAAACATTCAGTACTTC. The J gene is TRBJ2-4, the V gene TRBV5-1; perhaps TRBD1 as D (5 bases). The CDR3 runs to 14 residues. The V gene lost 2 bases and the J gene lost 2 bases, with 8 bases spanning the gap. The germline gives CDR1 SGHRS, CDR2 YFSETQ. The complete variable domain, with remaining parts taken from reference TRBV5-1 and TRBJ2-4, reads KAGVTQTPRYLIKTRGQQVTLSCSPISGHRSVSWYQQTPGQGLQFLFEYFSETQRNKGNFPGRFSGRQFSNSRSEMNVSTLELGDSALYLCASSLDSSKNIQYFGAGTRLSVL.

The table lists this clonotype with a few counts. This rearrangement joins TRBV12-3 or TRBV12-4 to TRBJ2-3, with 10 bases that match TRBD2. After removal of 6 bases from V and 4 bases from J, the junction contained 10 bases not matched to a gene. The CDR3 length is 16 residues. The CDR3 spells CASSLIAGGGADTQYF. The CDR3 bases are TGTGCCAGCAGCCTTATAGCGGGAGGAGGGGCAGATACGCAGTATTTT.

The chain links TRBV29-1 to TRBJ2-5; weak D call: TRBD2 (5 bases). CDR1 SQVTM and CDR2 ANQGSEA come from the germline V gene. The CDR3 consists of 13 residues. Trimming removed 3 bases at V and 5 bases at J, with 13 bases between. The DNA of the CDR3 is TGCAGCGTTGATTTCTTGGAGGACGAGACCCAGTACTTC. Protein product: CSVDFLEDETQYF.

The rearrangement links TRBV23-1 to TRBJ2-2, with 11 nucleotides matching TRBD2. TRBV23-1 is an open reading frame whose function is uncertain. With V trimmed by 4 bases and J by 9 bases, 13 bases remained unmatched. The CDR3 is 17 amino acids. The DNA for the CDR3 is TGCGCCAGCAGTCGGGGACTAGCGGCCAGTCTCGTCCGGGAGCTGTTTTTT. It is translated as CASSRGLAASLVRELFF.

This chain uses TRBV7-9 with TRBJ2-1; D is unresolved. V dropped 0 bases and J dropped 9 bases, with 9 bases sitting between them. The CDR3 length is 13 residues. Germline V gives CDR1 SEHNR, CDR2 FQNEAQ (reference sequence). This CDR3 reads CASSLADPSEQFF. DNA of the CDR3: TGTGCCAGCAGCTTAGCGGATCCAAGTGAGCAGTTCTTC.

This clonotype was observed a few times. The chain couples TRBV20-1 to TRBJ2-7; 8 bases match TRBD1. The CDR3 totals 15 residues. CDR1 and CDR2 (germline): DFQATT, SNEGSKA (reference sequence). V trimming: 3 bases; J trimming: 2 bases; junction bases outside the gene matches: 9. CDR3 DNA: TGCAGTGCTAGCCCCGGACAGGGCCCTACCTACGAGCAGTACTTC. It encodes CSASPGQGPTYEQYF.

DNA of the CDR3: TGCAGCGTTGAGGGTCTTACCTCCTACAATGAGCAGTTCTTC. It yields the protein CSVEGLTSYNEQFF. The chain combines TRBV29-1 with TRBJ2-1; no definite D call. The germline V and J ends were trimmed by 3 bases and 0 bases, with 9 bases remaining between them. Germline V gene data show CDR1 as SQVTM and CDR2 as ANQGSEA. The CDR3 extends over 14 amino acids.

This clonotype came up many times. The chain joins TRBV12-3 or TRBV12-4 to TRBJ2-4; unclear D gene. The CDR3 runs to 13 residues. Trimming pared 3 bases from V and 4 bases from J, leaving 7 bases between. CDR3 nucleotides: TGTGCCAGCAGTTTCCATTCGAAAAACATTCAGTACTTC. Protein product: CASSFHSKNIQYF.

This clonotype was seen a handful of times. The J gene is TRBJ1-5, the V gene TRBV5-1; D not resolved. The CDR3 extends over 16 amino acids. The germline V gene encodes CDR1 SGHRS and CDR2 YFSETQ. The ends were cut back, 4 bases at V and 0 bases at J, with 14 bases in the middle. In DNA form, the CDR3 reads TGCGCCAGCAGCGTGTCAGGTGCAAATAGCAATCAGCCCCAGCATTTT. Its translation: CASSVSGANSNQPQHF.

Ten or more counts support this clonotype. CDR3 DNA sequence: TGTGCCAGCAGCCAAGGCATTAGCGGGGGGAACACAGATACGCAGTATTTT. Translating gives CASSQGISGGNTDTQYF. The chain employs TRBV4-2 and TRBJ2-3; 10 bases are shared with TRBD2. From germline, CDR1 is LGHNA and CDR2 YNFKEQ. There are 17 residues in the CDR3. After removal of 1 base from V and 2 bases from J, the junction contained 6 bases not matched to a gene.

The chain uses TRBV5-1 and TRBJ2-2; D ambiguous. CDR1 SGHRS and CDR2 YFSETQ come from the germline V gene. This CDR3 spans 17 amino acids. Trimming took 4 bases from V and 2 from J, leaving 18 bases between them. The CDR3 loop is CASSPPSGELNTGELFF. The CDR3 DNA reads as TGCGCCAGCAGCCCACCCTCCGGCGAGCTTAACACCGGGGAGCTGTTTTTT.

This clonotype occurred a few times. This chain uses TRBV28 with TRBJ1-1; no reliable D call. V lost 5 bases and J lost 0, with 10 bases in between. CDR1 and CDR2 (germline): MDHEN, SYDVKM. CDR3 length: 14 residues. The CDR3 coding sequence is TGTGCCAGCAGTACAACAGCTATGAACACTGAAGCTTTCTTT. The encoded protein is CASSTTAMNTEAFF.

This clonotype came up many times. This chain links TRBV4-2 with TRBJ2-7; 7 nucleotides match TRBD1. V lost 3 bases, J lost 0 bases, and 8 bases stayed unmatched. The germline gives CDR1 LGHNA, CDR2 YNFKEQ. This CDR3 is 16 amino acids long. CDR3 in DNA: TGTGCCAGCAGCCAGTATCCCCGGGACAGCTCCTACGAGCAGTACTTC. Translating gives CASSQYPRDSSYEQYF.

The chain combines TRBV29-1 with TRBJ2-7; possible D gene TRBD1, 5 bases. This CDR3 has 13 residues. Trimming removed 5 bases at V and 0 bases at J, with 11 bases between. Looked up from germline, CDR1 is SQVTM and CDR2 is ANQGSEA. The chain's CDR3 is CSVSGRASYEQYF. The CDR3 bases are TGCAGCGTTTCTGGCAGGGCCTCCTACGAGCAGTACTTC.

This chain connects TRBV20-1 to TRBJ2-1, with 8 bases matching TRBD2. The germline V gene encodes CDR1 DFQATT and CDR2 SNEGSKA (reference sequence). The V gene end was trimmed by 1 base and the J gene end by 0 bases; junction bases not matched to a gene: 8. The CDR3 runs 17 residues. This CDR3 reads CSARGTGRGSSYNEQFF. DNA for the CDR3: TGCAGTGCTAGAGGTACCGGGAGGGGGAGCTCCTACAATGAGCAGTTCTTC.

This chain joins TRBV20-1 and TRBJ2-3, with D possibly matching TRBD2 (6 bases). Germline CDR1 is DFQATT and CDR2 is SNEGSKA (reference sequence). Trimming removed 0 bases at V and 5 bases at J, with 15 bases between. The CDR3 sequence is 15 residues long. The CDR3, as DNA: TGCAGTGCTAGAGATGGGTCGGGAGCGGTAGATACGCAGTATTTT. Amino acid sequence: CSARDGSGAVDTQYF.

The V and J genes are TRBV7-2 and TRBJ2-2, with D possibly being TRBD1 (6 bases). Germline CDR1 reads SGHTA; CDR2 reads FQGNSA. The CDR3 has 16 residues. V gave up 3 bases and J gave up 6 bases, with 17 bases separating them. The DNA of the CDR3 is TGTGCCAGCAGCTTCCTGACAGGCCTCTCTCCCGGGGAGCTGTTTTTT. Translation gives CASSFLTGLSPGELFF.

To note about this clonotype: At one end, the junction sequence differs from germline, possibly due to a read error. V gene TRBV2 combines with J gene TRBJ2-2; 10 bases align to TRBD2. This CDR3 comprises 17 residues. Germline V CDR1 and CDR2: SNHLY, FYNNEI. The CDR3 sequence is CTSSSRAGGPRTGELFF. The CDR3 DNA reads TGTACCAGCAGTTCCCGAGCGGGAGGGCCCCGCACCGGGGAGCTGTTTTTT.

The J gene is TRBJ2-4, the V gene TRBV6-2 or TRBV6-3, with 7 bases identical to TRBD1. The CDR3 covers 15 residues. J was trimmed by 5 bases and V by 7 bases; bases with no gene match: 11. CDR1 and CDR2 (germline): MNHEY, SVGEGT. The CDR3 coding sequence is TGTGCCAGCACAAGGGACAGCGTCGCTCAAAACATTCAGTACTTC. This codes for CASTRDSVAQNIQYF.

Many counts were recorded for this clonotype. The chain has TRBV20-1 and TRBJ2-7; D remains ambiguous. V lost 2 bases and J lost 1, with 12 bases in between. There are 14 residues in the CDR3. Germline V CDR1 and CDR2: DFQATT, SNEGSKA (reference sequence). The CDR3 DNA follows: TGCAGTGCTAGAAACTGGCCAAGATCCTACGAGCAGTACTTC. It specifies CSARNWPRSYEQYF.

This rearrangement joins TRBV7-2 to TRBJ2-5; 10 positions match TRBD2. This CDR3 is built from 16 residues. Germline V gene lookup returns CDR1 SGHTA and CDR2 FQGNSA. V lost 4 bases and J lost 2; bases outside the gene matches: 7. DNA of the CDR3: TGTGCCAGCAGCTACCTTGGACTAGCGGATCAAGAGACCCAGTACTTC. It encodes CASSYLGLADQETQYF.